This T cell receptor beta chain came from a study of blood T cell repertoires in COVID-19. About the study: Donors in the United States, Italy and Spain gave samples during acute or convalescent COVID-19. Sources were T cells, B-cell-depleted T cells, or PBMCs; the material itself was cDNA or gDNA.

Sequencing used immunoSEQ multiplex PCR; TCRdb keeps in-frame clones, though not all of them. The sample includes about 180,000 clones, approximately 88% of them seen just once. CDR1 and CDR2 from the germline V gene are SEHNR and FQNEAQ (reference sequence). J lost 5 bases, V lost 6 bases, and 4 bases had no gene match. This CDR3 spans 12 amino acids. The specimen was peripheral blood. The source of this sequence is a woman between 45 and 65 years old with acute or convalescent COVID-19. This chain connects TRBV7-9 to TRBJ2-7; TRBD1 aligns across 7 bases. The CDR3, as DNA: TGTGCCAGCAGAACAGGGGTAAACGAGCAGTACTTC. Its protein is CASRTGVNEQYF.